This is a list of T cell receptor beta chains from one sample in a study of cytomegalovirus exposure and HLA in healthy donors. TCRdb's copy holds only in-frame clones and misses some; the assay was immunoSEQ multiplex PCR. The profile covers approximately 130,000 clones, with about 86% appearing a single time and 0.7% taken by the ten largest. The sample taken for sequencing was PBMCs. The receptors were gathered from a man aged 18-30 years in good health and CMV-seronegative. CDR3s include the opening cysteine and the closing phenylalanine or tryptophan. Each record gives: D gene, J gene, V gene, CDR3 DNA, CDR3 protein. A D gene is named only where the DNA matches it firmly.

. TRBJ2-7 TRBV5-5 TGTGCCAGCAGCTCGGCGGACAGCTCTTACGAGCAGTACTTC CASSSADSSYEQYF
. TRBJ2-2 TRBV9 TGTGCCAGCAGCCCCTCGCGTACCGGGGAGCTGTTTTTT CASSPSRTGELFF
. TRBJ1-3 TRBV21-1 TGTGCCAGCAGCCAAACGGCGGGACAGGGGAGCTCTGGAAACACCATATATTTT CASSQTAGQGSSGNTIYF
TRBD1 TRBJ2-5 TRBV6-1 TGTGCCAGCAGTGATGGTGTGGGGACAGGGATTGCAGAGACCCAGTACTTC CASSDGVGTGIAETQYF
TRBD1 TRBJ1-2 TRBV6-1 TGTGCCAGCAGTACAGGGGACTATGGCTACACCTTC CASSTGDYGYTF
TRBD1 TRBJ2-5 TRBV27 TGTGCCAGCAGTGCAGGGGGATGGCGCGAGACCCAGTACTTC CASSAGGWRETQYF
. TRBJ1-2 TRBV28 TGTGCCAGCAGTTTTAATGGCTACACCTTC CASSFNGYTF
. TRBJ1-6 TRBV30 TGTGCCTGGAGTTCAGGGATGGATTCACCCCTCCACTTT CAWSSGMDSPLHF
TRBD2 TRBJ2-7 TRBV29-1 TGCAGCGTTGTTTATGAGCGGGGGAGAAGTGAGCAGTACTTC CSVVYERGRSEQYF
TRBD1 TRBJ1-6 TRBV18 TGTGCCAGCTCACCAGCCGGGACAGGGGTTAATTCACCCCTCCACTTT CASSPAGTGVNSPLHF
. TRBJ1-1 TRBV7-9 TGTGCCAGCAGCCCCCGGGCCGAGGGAGCTTTCTTT CASSPRAEGAFF
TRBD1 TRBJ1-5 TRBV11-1 TGTGCCAGCAGCTCGGACAGGGGGGGCCAGCCCCAGCATTTT CASSSDRGGQPQHF
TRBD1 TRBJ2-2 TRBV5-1 TGCGCCAGCAGTTTTAGACAGGGTAGCACCGGGGAGCTGTTTTTT CASSFRQGSTGELFF